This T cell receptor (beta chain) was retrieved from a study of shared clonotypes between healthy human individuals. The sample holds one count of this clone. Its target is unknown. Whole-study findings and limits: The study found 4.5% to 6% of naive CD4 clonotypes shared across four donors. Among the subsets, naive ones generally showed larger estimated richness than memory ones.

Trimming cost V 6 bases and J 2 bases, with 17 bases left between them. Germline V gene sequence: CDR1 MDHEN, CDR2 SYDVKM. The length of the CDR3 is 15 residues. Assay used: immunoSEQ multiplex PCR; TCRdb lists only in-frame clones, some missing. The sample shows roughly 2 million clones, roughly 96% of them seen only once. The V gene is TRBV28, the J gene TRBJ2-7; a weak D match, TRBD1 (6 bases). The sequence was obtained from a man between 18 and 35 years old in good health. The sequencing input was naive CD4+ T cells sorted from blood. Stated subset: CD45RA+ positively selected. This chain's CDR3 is CASSRGPPVTYEQYF. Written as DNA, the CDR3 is TGTGCCAGCAGCAGGGGACCCCCGGTAACCTACGAGCAGTACTTC.